The 9 T cell receptor beta chains presented below share a single source sample, sequenced in a study of vaccination and CD4 T cells after COVID-19. These receptors are not linked to any known antigen. Cultured CD4+ T cell DNA was sequenced using the Oncomine TCR Beta short-read assay. Each CDR3 protein is one row after TCRdb ran MiXCR on the PCR reads. The data show 13,000 to 15,000 distinct CDR3 sequences, roughly three fifths seen once. Treatment noted: roughly ten-day PBMC culture with coronavirus spike peptide pools or control peptides (ViraFEST assay). The sequenced material came from CD4+ T cells from blood, cultured in vitro. The source is a human donor who had recovered from COVID-19.

The chain is built from TRBV15 and TRBJ1-1; 10 nucleotides agree with TRBD1. Germline CDR1 LNHNV, CDR2 YYDKDF (reference sequence). This CDR3 comprises 15 residues. V dropped 0 bases and J dropped 10; count of bases not matched to a gene: 8. The CDR3 sequence is CATSREDRGTIGAFF. CDR3 bases: TGTGCCACCAGCAGAGAGGACAGGGGGACGATTGGAGCTTTCTTT.

The V call is TRBV7-9, the J call TRBJ2-6; 9 bases fit TRBD1. The germline CDR1 and CDR2 sequences are SEHNR and FQNEAQ (reference sequence). V dropped 5 bases and J dropped 2; count of bases not matched to a gene: 16. The CDR3 loop spans 20 amino acids. The DNA for the CDR3 is TGTGCCAGCAGCCCAGGACAGGGGAATAAACGGTTCGCTGGGGCCAACGTCCTGACTTTC. The encoded protein is CASSPGQGNKRFAGANVLTF.

This chain connects TRBV20-1 to TRBJ1-1, with a possible D match to TRBD1 (5 bases). V gave up 3 bases and J gave up 2 bases, with 10 bases separating them. CDR3 length: 13 amino acids. Germline-derived CDR1 and CDR2 are DFQATT and SNEGSKA (reference sequence). CDR3 DNA sequence: TGCAGTGCTAGTGGGGGGATTAACACTGAAGCTTTCTTT. Encoded protein: CSASGGINTEAFF.

This rearrangement joins TRBV4-2 to TRBJ2-4; 7 nucleotides match TRBD2. J lost 1 base, V lost 1 base, and 4 bases had no gene match. The CDR3 spans 16 residues. Looked up from germline, CDR1 is LGHNA and CDR2 is YNFKEQ. The CDR3 here is CASSQAAGVAKNIQYF. Here the CDR3 DNA reads TGTGCCAGCAGCCAAGCGGCGGGAGTTGCCAAAAACATTCAGTACTTC.

The genes are TRBV6-1 and TRBJ1-5; possible D gene TRBD1, 6 bases. V lost 4 bases and J 1 base, leaving 8 bases between the germline ends. Looked up from germline, CDR1 is MNHNS and CDR2 is SASEGT. The CDR3 spans 14 residues. DNA for the CDR3: TGTGCCAGCAGTGGGGGACAAAGCAATCAGCCCCAGCATTTT. Its translation is CASSGGQSNQPQHF.

This chain connects TRBV7-2 to TRBJ2-3, with D unresolved. This CDR3 spans 15 amino acids. V lost 2 bases and J 0 bases, leaving 9 bases between the germline ends. Germline lookup yields CDR1 SGHTA and CDR2 FQGNSA. In DNA, the CDR3 is TGTGCCAGCAGCTTACAAGGGATTAGCACAGATACGCAGTATTTT. Encoded protein: CASSLQGISTDTQYF.

The chain is built from TRBV6-1 and TRBJ2-2, with TRBD1 matching 12 bases. CDR3 length equals 17 residues. CDR1 MNHNS and CDR2 SASEGT come from the germline V gene. The ends lost 5 bases at V and 4 bases at J; junction bases unmatched: 8. The DNA for the CDR3 is TGTGCCAGCAGTAGATTCCCGGGACAGGGGGCCACCGGGGAGCTGTTTTTT. Its translation is CASSRFPGQGATGELFF.

The chain employs TRBV19 and TRBJ2-7, with TRBD2 matching 7 bases. CDR3 length: 14 residues. Germline V lookup: CDR1 LNHDA, CDR2 SQIVND (reference sequence). The V segment lost 4 bases and the J segment 4 bases; nucleotides outside the gene matches: 7. CDR3 in DNA: TGTGCCAGTAGTACGGGAGGCCGGGGTTACGAGCAGTACTTC. Amino acids: CASSTGGRGYEQYF.

The V gene is TRBV20-1, the J gene TRBJ2-4, with unresolved D. The CDR3 has 16 residues. V lost 8 bases and J 6 bases, leaving 26 bases between the germline ends. Germline values: CDR1 DFQATT, CDR2 SNEGSKA (reference sequence). DNA for the CDR3: TGCAGTACCTCCCTGTCGGGCCTCACCCGTCGAAACATTCAGTACTTC. The encoded protein is CSTSLSGLTRRNIQYF.